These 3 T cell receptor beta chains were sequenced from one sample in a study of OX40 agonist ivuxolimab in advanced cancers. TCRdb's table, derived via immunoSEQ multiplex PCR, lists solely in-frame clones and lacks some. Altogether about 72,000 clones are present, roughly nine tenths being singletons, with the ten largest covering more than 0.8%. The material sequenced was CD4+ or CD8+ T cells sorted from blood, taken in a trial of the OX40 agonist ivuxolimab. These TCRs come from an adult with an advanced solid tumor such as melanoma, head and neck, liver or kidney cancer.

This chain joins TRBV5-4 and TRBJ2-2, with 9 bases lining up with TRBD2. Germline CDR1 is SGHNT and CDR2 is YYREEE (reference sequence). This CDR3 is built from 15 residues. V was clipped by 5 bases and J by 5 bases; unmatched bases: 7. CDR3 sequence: CASRFRAGGTGELFF. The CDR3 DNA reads TGTGCCAGCAGGTTCAGAGCGGGGGGAACCGGGGAGCTGTTTTTT.

Here the CDR3 reads CASRFRDRGREVTGELFF. The CDR3 DNA follows: TGTGCCAGCCGATTCCGGGACAGGGGGCGGGAGGTCACCGGGGAGCTGTTTTTT. The chain carries TRBV19 and TRBJ2-2, with 12 bases matching TRBD1. V trimming: 9 bases; J trimming: 4 bases; junction bases outside the gene matches: 15. The V gene's germline CDR1 is LNHDA and CDR2 SQIVND (reference sequence). The CDR3 sequence is 18 residues long.

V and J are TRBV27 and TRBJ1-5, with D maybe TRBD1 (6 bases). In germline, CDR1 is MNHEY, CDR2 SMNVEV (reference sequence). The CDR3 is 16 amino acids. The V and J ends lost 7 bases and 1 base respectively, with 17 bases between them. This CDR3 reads CASKQGGRRSNQPQHF. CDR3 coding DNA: TGTGCCAGCAAACAGGGCGGGCGTAGGAGCAATCAGCCCCAGCATTTT.